Presented here are 32 T cell receptor beta chains from one specimen sequenced in a study of early T cells in non-severe SARS-CoV-2 infection (dated by TCRdb to the early 2020s). The method behind the library was 5' RACE. These reads were obtained on a NextSeq 500. TCRdb applied fastp at Q25 and MiXCR to the public reads, then kept only in-frame beta chains. Rows merge per CDR3 protein into single entries with the most common DNA and genes. Within this sample are about 69,000 distinct CDR3 sequences, with over 3.5% of them counted one time only. Jointly, the top ten make up around 3.4% of the sample. The source was whole blood, collected at baseline. These receptors came from an adult who was a healthcare worker with PCR-confirmed SARS-CoV-2 infection or an uninfected control (not recorded which). The donor label of this sample is uncertain.

This clonotype has only a few counts. V is TRBV7-8 and J is TRBJ2-1; D possibly matches TRBD1 or TRBD2 (5 bases each). CDR3 size: 17 residues. Germline assignment: CDR1 SGHVS and CDR2 FQNEAQ. Trimming took 4 bases from V and 9 from J, leaving 25 bases between them. The CDR3 coding sequence is TGTGCCAGCAGCTCCTCCGACGGGGACCCATCAGGAGGTGAGCAGTTCTTC. It is translated as CASSSSDGDPSGGEQFF.

This chain links TRBV7-3 with TRBJ2-3; D is unclear. V was shortened by 5 bases and J by 4 bases, with 10 bases between the two germline ends. From germline, CDR1 is SGHTA and CDR2 FQGTGA. CDR3 length equals 13 residues. The CDR3 loop reads CASSTQYADTQYF. For the CDR3, the DNA is TGTGCCAGCAGCACACAGTACGCAGATACGCAGTATTTT.

The rearrangement joins TRBV6-2 or TRBV6-3 to TRBJ1-1; 7 bases match TRBD1. This CDR3 is 15 amino acids long. Losses at the gene ends were 6 bases for V and 1 base for J; bases not matched to a gene: 8. Looked up from germline, CDR1 is MNHEY and CDR2 is SVGEGT. The CDR3 is CASSQHEGANTEAFF. Here the CDR3 DNA reads TGTGCCAGCAGCCAACATGAGGGGGCGAACACTGAAGCTTTCTTT.

At least ten counts were recorded for this clonotype. The V call is TRBV6-5, the J call TRBJ1-2; D is uncertain. The CDR3 spans 12 residues. Germline V gene sequence: CDR1 MNHEY, CDR2 SVGAGI. V shed 4 bases and J shed 4 bases, with 7 bases lying between them. The CDR3 sequence is CASSLGPYGYTF. Here the CDR3 DNA reads TGTGCCAGCAGTTTGGGCCCCTATGGCTACACCTTC.

This clonotype was seen only a few times. V and J are TRBV30 and TRBJ1-1; no reliable D call. Trimming took off 5 bases at V and 5 bases at J, with 9 bases between the two ends. The germline V gene has CDR1 GTSNPN and CDR2 SVGIG (reference sequence). The CDR3 contains 11 residues. The CDR3 coding sequence is TGTGCCTGGGCACTGGGGACTGAAGCTTTCTTT. As protein: CAWALGTEAFF.

This clonotype has ten or more counts. The chain has TRBV5-1 and TRBJ2-3; perhaps TRBD2 as D (6 bases). The CDR3 contains 16 residues. Germline V lookup: CDR1 SGHRS, CDR2 YFSETQ. Trimming stripped 0 bases from V and 2 bases from J, with 13 bases between. CDR3 loop: CASSLDRGELTDTQYF. The CDR3 nucleotides are TGCGCCAGCAGCTTGGATCGCGGGGAGCTCACAGATACGCAGTATTTT.

At least ten counts were recorded for this clonotype. V is TRBV11-2 and J is TRBJ2-3; weak D call: TRBD2 (6 bases). Germline CDR1 and CDR2: SGHAT and FQNNGV. The CDR3 length is 13 residues. V was clipped by 5 bases and J by 1 base, with 7 bases between them. This chain's CDR3 is CASSRGGTDTQYF. DNA for the CDR3: TGTGCCAGCAGCCGCGGGGGCACAGATACGCAGTATTTT.

This clonotype occurred many times. This chain joins TRBV10-3 and TRBJ2-7; no reliable D call. The CDR3 sequence is 12 residues long. Trimming pared 0 bases from V and 5 bases from J, leaving 5 bases between. CDR1 and CDR2 (germline): ENHRY, SYGVKD. The CDR3 DNA is TGTGCCATCAGTGAGTCGACGGACGAGCAGTACTTC. The encoded protein is CAISESTDEQYF.

J is TRBJ1-1 and V is TRBV6-5; no clear D. CDR1 is MNHEY, CDR2 SVGAGI, per germline. CDR3 length: 15 residues. Trimming removed 3 bases at V and 1 base at J, with 12 bases between. The CDR3 sequence: CASSYTGMGNTEAFF. In nucleotides, the CDR3 is TGTGCCAGCAGTTATACGGGGATGGGGAACACTGAAGCTTTCTTT.

This clonotype was counted a few times. The genes are TRBV2 and TRBJ2-5; 15 nucleotides agree with TRBD2. CDR3 length: 16 residues. CDR1 and CDR2 (germline): SNHLY, FYNNEI. V shed 2 bases, J shed 12 bases, and the junction held 10 bases outside the gene matches. CDR3 in DNA: TGTGCCAGCAGTGAATCGAGAGGGACTAGCGGGGGGACGAAGTACTTC. Its protein is CASSESRGTSGGTKYF.

This chain uses TRBV12-3 or TRBV12-4 with TRBJ2-1; perhaps TRBD1 as D (6 bases). V was cut by 5 bases and J by 6 bases, with 11 bases left in between. The length of the CDR3 is 13 residues. CDR3 sequence: CASSIVRGNEQFF. CDR3 nucleotides: TGTGCCAGCAGTATTGTCAGGGGCAATGAGCAGTTCTTC.

In its sample, this clonotype was seen many times. CDR3 nucleotide sequence: TGTGCCAGTAGTCTCCCCCGGGGCAATCAGCCCCAGCATTTT. It specifies CASSLPRGNQPQHF. The rearrangement uses TRBV19 and TRBJ1-5; D not resolved. CDR3 length: 14 residues. Trimming took 5 bases from V and 2 from J, leaving 10 bases between them. Germline V gene sequence: CDR1 LNHDA, CDR2 SQIVND (reference sequence).

This clonotype has more than one count but fewer than ten. The chain has TRBV9 and TRBJ2-3; D is undetermined. With 0 bases removed from V and 3 bases from J, the gap between germline ends came to 11 bases. Germline V gene data show CDR1 as SGDLS and CDR2 as YYNGEE. CDR3 length: 15 amino acids. CDR3 coding DNA: TGTGCCAGCAGCGTAGAACCCGGCAGAACAGATACGCAGTATTTT. Protein sequence: CASSVEPGRTDTQYF.

V is TRBV27 and J is TRBJ2-7, with a possible D match to TRBD2 (6 bases). Per germline, CDR1 MNHEY and CDR2 SMNVEV (reference sequence). V lost 5 bases to trimming and J lost 2 bases, with 19 bases between them. There are 16 residues in the CDR3. Written as DNA, the CDR3 is TGTGCCAGCAGTCCCTTGCGGGGCGGAAGCCCCTACGAGCAGTACTTC. Translated, it gives CASSPLRGGSPYEQYF.

The table lists this clonotype with many counts. This chain connects TRBV20-1 to TRBJ2-5; the D is unclear. V lost 2 bases and J 5 bases, leaving 6 bases between the germline ends. The CDR3 is made up of 11 amino acids. Germline CDR1 and CDR2: DFQATT and SNEGSKA (reference sequence). CDR3 DNA sequence: TGCAGTGCTAGACAGTGGGAGACCCAGTACTTC. Protein: CSARQWETQYF.

Concerning this clonotype: A much larger clone differs by one base, so this may be a read error. The gene calls are TRBV29-1 and TRBJ2-1; no definite D call. Looked up from germline, CDR1 is SQVTM and CDR2 is ANQGSEA. V shed 6 bases and J shed 4 bases, with 16 bases lying between them. CDR3 length equals 14 residues. The CDR3 nucleotides read TGCAGCGTGGACCTGGGCGGACGTTACAATGAGCAGTTCTTC. Translation gives CSVDLGGRYNEQFF.

A remark on this clonotype: Possible read error: a much larger clone is one base away. The chain recombines TRBV10-1 with TRBJ2-3; 8 positions match TRBD2. The CDR3 extends over 14 amino acids. Germline CDR1 is WNHNN and CDR2 is SYGVQD (reference sequence). CDR3 residues: CTSGRGGSTDTQYF. As DNA, the CDR3 is TGCACCAGCGGCCGGGGGGGCAGCACAGATACGCAGTATTTT.

This clonotype was counted many times. The genes are TRBV20-1 and TRBJ2-3; TRBD1 or TRBD2 may be the D gene (6 bases each). CDR3 size: 16 residues. Germline CDR1 is DFQATT and CDR2 is SNEGSKA (reference sequence). V was clipped by 6 bases and J by 0 bases, with 19 bases between them. The CDR3 here is CSAEPHGGPSTDTQYF. As DNA, the CDR3 is TGCAGTGCGGAACCTCACGGGGGCCCTAGCACAGATACGCAGTATTTT.

This clonotype was recorded at least ten times. The DNA for the CDR3 is TGTGCCAGCAGCTCAATAGCGGGGAGCCCGAAAACTGAGCAGTTCTTC. It codes for CASSSIAGSPKTEQFF. The V and J genes are TRBV11-2 and TRBJ2-1, with TRBD2 identical over 8 bases. V dropped 4 bases and J dropped 9; count of bases not matched to a gene: 14. This CDR3 has 16 amino acids. The germline CDR1 and CDR2 sequences are SGHAT and FQNNGV.

This clonotype was seen at least ten times. At one end, the junction sequence differs from germline, possibly due to a read error. The chain is built from TRBV20-1 and TRBJ1-6, with TRBD1 matching 7 bases. Germline CDR1 reads DFQATT; CDR2 reads SNEGSKA (reference sequence). The CDR3 has 15 amino acids. CDR3 bases: TGCAGTGCTCGAGACAGGGTTCTGGGGAATTCACCCCTCCACTTT. As protein: CSARDRVLGNSPLHF.

This clonotype occurred many times. The V gene is TRBV20-1, the J gene TRBJ2-7; 9 bases match TRBD1. V trimming: 0 bases; J trimming: 2 bases; junction bases outside the gene matches: 5. The CDR3 runs to 15 residues. Per the germline V gene, CDR1 is DFQATT and CDR2 is SNEGSKA (reference sequence). The CDR3 sequence: CSARDVGTGTYEQYF. CDR3 in DNA: TGCAGTGCTAGAGATGTCGGGACAGGGACCTACGAGCAGTACTTC.

The chain uses TRBV2 and TRBJ2-4; 7 bases map to TRBD1. The ends lost 4 bases at V and 8 bases at J; junction bases unmatched: 8. This CDR3 spans 14 amino acids. CDR1 is SNHLY and CDR2 is FYNNEI in the germline V gene. CDR3 in amino acids: CASSGQGRGDIQYF. CDR3 in DNA: TGTGCCAGCAGTGGACAGGGACGGGGTGACATTCAGTACTTC.

This clonotype has ten or more counts. The chain links TRBV3-1 to TRBJ2-5; D might be TRBD2 (5 bases). Between the trimmed V and J ends, which lost 3 bases and 1 base, there was a span of 12 bases. This CDR3 has 15 residues. Germline V gives CDR1 LGHDT, CDR2 YNNKEL (reference sequence). CDR3 protein: CASSQVGGTQETQYF. The CDR3 nucleotides read TGTGCCAGCAGCCAGGTCGGAGGTACCCAAGAGACCCAGTACTTC.

This clonotype was counted only a few times. V and J are TRBV12-3 or TRBV12-4 and TRBJ1-6, with D possibly TRBD1 on 6 matching bases. CDR3 size: 14 residues. Trimming stripped 2 bases from V and 6 bases from J, with 8 bases between. The CDR3 reads CASSLRGANSPLHF. The DNA for the CDR3 is TGTGCCAGCAGTTTAAGGGGGGCTAATTCACCCCTCCACTTT.

This clonotype was found many times. This chain uses TRBV18 with TRBJ1-2, with D tentatively TRBD1 (6 bases). CDR3 length: 14 amino acids. V lost 3 bases to trimming and J lost 2 bases, with 10 bases between them. Per the germline V gene, CDR1 is KGHSH and CDR2 is LQKENI. The CDR3 coding sequence is TGTGCCAGCTCACCCCAGGGGACCAACTATGGCTACACCTTC. Its protein product is CASSPQGTNYGYTF.

This clonotype was counted a few times. This sequence joins TRBV6-4 and TRBJ2-7; 10 bases match TRBD1. Per germline, CDR1 MRHNA and CDR2 SNTAGT. The V gene end was trimmed by 6 bases and the J gene end by 6 bases; junction bases not matched to a gene: 11. The length of the CDR3 is 15 residues. CDR3 DNA sequence: TGTGCCAGCAGCCCCGAGGGGACAGGGGCAGGCGAGCAGTACTTC. Translation gives CASSPEGTGAGEQYF.

J is TRBJ1-4 and V is TRBV28; TRBD1 might be the D (6 bases). The germline gives CDR1 MDHEN, CDR2 SYDVKM. Trimming pared 5 bases from V and 7 bases from J, leaving 17 bases between. The CDR3 length is 15 residues. CDR3 DNA sequence: TGTGCCAGCAGTACCCCACAGGGACTCGGTGAAAAACTGTTTTTT. Translation: CASSTPQGLGEKLFF.

V is TRBV5-4 and J is TRBJ2-2, with TRBD1 matching 7 bases. The CDR3 covers 16 residues. Germline-derived CDR1 and CDR2 are SGHNT and YYREEE (reference sequence). After removal of 1 base from V and 6 bases from J, the junction contained 9 bases not matched to a gene. The CDR3 bases are TGTGCCAGCAGCTTGATCCGGGACAGACGTCCCGGGGAGCTGTTTTTT. Its translation is CASSLIRDRRPGELFF.

This clonotype was seen only a few times. V and J are TRBV4-3 and TRBJ2-7, with D tentatively TRBD2 (6 bases). The germline V and J ends were trimmed by 0 bases and 7 bases, with 10 bases remaining between them. The germline V gene has CDR1 LGHNA and CDR2 YSLEER. This CDR3 is built from 13 residues. The CDR3 bases are TGCGCCAGCAGCCAAGACAGGACTATGGAGCAGTACTTC. The encoded protein is CASSQDRTMEQYF.

The sample holds many counts of this clonotype. V is TRBV15 and J is TRBJ1-5; D gene uncertain. V lost 11 bases and J lost 2, with 16 bases in between. Looked up from germline, CDR1 is LNHNV and CDR2 is YYDKDF (reference sequence). The CDR3 is 14 amino acids. The DNA of the CDR3 is TGTGCCGATTCTGTTCGGGCAGGCAATCAGCCCCAGCATTTT. Amino acids: CADSVRAGNQPQHF.

This clonotype was observed many times. The CDR3 coding sequence is TGCAGCGTGACGGGACTAGCGGGGGGACAATACAATGAGCAGTTCTTC. Its translation: CSVTGLAGGQYNEQFF. The chain is built from TRBV29-1 and TRBJ2-1; 15 nucleotides agree with TRBD2. This CDR3 has 16 amino acids. The trim removed 6 bases at V and 4 bases at J, leaving 7 bases unmatched. The germline V gene has CDR1 SQVTM and CDR2 ANQGSEA.

The chain couples TRBV7-9 to TRBJ1-1; no firm D call. The CDR3 sequence is 13 residues long. CDR1 SEHNR and CDR2 FQNEAQ come from the germline V gene (reference sequence). Trimming cost V 5 bases and J 1 base, with 8 bases left between them. CDR3 in DNA: TGTGCCAGCAGCACGGACCCGAACACTGAAGCTTTCTTT. Translation: CASSTDPNTEAFF.